This is a list of T cell receptor beta chains from one sample in a study of CD8 T cells in Susac syndrome. MiXCR, applied by TCRdb to the immunoSEQ multiplex PCR reads, yields one record per CDR3 protein. Of about 400,000 distinct CDR3 sequences in the sample, 75% to 90% are singletons; the top ten hold roughly 0.1%. The sample comprised CD8+ T cells from PBMCs. These receptor sequences come from a human donor with multiple sclerosis. Both conserved end residues are part of each CDR3.

V gene: TRBV7-2; CDR3 length: 16; J gene: TRBJ2-1; CDR3 protein: CASSLGDAPFYNEQFF
V gene: TRBV4-1; CDR3 length: 15; J gene: TRBJ2-7; CDR3 protein: CASRLGDSETYEQYF
V gene: TRBV4-1; CDR3 length: 19; J gene: TRBJ2-7; CDR3 protein: CASSQVFGTRGVGPYEQYF
V gene: TRBV10-2; CDR3 length: 15; J gene: TRBJ2-3; CDR3 protein: CASTDPGKSTDTQYF
V gene: TRBV6-5; CDR3 length: 15; J gene: TRBJ1-2; CDR3 protein: CASSLTGGKNYGYTF
V gene: TRBV7-9; CDR3 length: 16; J gene: TRBJ2-4; CDR3 protein: CASSLVSGGLGGIQYF
V gene: TRBV6-6; CDR3 length: 13; J gene: TRBJ1-4; CDR3 protein: CASSSIAPTKLFF
V gene: TRBV6-1; CDR3 length: 15; J gene: TRBJ1-1; CDR3 protein: CASTPRKVMNTEAFF
V gene: TRBV4-1; CDR3 length: 16; J gene: TRBJ1-1; CDR3 protein: CASSQDAGQGGTEAFF
V gene: TRBV27; CDR3 length: 12; J gene: TRBJ2-1; CDR3 protein: CASSLSGHEQFF
V gene: TRBV19; CDR3 length: 15; J gene: TRBJ2-7; CDR3 protein: CASSTRQGTPYEQYF
V gene: TRBV29-1; CDR3 length: 12; J gene: TRBJ2-1; CDR3 protein: CSVVGHYNEQFF
V gene: TRBV27; CDR3 length: 14; J gene: TRBJ1-1; CDR3 protein: CASNIQGAGTEAFF
V gene: TRBV20-1; CDR3 length: 15; J gene: TRBJ2-7; CDR3 protein: CSARDNDRGPYEQYF
V gene: TRBV12-3/TRBV12-4; CDR3 length: 14; J gene: TRBJ2-5; CDR3 protein: CASSSRDFEETQYF
V gene: TRBV5-5; CDR3 length: 15; J gene: TRBJ1-5; CDR3 protein: CASSPKDSEFQPQHF
V gene: TRBV3-1; CDR3 length: 14; J gene: TRBJ1-1; CDR3 protein: CASSPGDWATEAFF
V gene: TRBV20-1; CDR3 length: 14; J gene: TRBJ2-7; CDR3 protein: CSAQTPTSDLEQYF
V gene: TRBV6-4; CDR3 length: 16; J gene: TRBJ2-1; CDR3 protein: CASSDSGEEPLDEQFF
V gene: TRBV4-2; CDR3 length: 15; J gene: TRBJ2-2; CDR3 protein: CASSQAREDTGELFF
V gene: TRBV9; CDR3 length: 17; J gene: TRBJ1-1; CDR3 protein: CASSVAETGTGVTEAFF
V gene: TRBV12-3/TRBV12-4; CDR3 length: 15; J gene: TRBJ2-3; CDR3 protein: CASTGLKGRADTQYF
V gene: TRBV18; CDR3 length: 17; J gene: TRBJ2-3; CDR3 protein: CASSPRTGGAVSDTQYF
V gene: TRBV6-1; CDR3 length: 16; J gene: TRBJ1-5; CDR3 protein: CASSDPPDISNQPQHF
V gene: TRBV29-1; CDR3 length: 14; J gene: TRBJ1-4; CDR3 protein: CSVYRPGWDEKLFF
V gene: TRBV27; CDR3 length: 12; J gene: TRBJ2-1; CDR3 protein: CASSFPEGEQFF
V gene: TRBV11-2; CDR3 length: 15; J gene: TRBJ1-2; CDR3 protein: CASSLTWREGHGYTF
V gene: TRBV7-9; CDR3 length: 14; J gene: TRBJ1-4; CDR3 protein: CASSWTGFNEKLFF
V gene: TRBV29-1; CDR3 length: 13; J gene: TRBJ2-7; CDR3 protein: CSVWAGGAYEQYF
V gene: TRBV12-3/TRBV12-4; CDR3 length: 18; J gene: TRBJ2-6; CDR3 protein: CASRPGNGGWGGANVLTF
V gene: TRBV20-1; CDR3 length: 14; J gene: TRBJ2-1; CDR3 protein: CSARDRLGGLEQFF